Presented here are 26 T cell receptor beta chains from one specimen sequenced in a study of identifying expanded T cells in peripheral blood. Sequenced by immunoSEQ multiplex PCR; TCRdb stores in-frame clones only, minus some. The sample gives 85,000 to 95,000 clones, approximately 91% of which show up once; around 4.3% is in the top ten. Specimen: blood. The receptor source for this set is a person between 18 and 75 years old in good health.

The chain uses TRBV10-3 and TRBJ2-5; the D gene is possibly TRBD2 (6 bases). The germline V and J ends were trimmed by 4 bases and 4 bases, with 10 bases remaining between them. Germline CDR1 and CDR2: ENHRY and SYGVKD. The CDR3 runs 13 residues. CDR3: CAISGRERETQYF. Here the CDR3 DNA reads TGTGCCATCAGTGGCCGGGAGAGAGAGACCCAGTACTTC.

In this sample, this clone turned up once. The chain is built from TRBV28 and TRBJ1-2; TRBD1 matches 7 bases. Losses at the gene ends were 2 bases for V and 0 bases for J; bases not matched to a gene: 6. Per germline, CDR1 MDHEN and CDR2 SYDVKM. This CDR3 is 16 amino acids long. Written as DNA, the CDR3 is TGTGCCAGCAGTTTAGAGGGGGCAACCTCTAACTATGGCTACACCTTC. Translation: CASSLEGATSNYGYTF.

This chain links TRBV9 with TRBJ2-3; 7 nucleotides line up with TRBD1. The germline V gene encodes CDR1 SGDLS and CDR2 YYNGEE. The CDR3 length is 15 residues. V trimming: 0 bases; J trimming: 0 bases; junction bases outside the gene matches: 1. CDR3 protein: CASSVGRGSTDTQYF. The CDR3, as DNA: TGTGCCAGCAGCGTAGGCAGGGGGAGCACAGATACGCAGTATTTT.

J is TRBJ2-2 and V is TRBV7-3; either TRBD1 or TRBD2 may fit D (5 bases each). This CDR3 region has 15 residues. V gave up 6 bases and J gave up 0 bases, with 11 bases separating them. Germline V gene sequence: CDR1 SGHTA, CDR2 FQGTGA. CDR3 nucleotides: TGTGCCAGCAGACTAGGGGTCGCGAACACCGGGGAGCTGTTTTTT. Translated: CASRLGVANTGELFF.

The chain links TRBV5-6 to TRBJ2-5, with D perhaps matching TRBD1 (6 bases). CDR1 is SGHDT, CDR2 YYEEEE, per germline. CDR3 length: 14 amino acids. Trimming pared 7 bases from V and 7 bases from J, leaving 20 bases between. The CDR3 is CASDYTDRRGTQYF. DNA of the CDR3: TGTGCCAGCGACTACACGGACAGAAGGGGGACCCAGTACTTC.

The rearrangement uses TRBV4-1 and TRBJ2-3; TRBD2 might be the D (6 bases). V lost 0 bases, J lost 6 bases, and 25 bases lay in between. The germline CDR1 and CDR2 sequences are MGHRA and YSYEKL. The CDR3 sequence is 19 residues long. Here the CDR3 reads CASSQDRVGGLGLSDTQYF. In DNA, the CDR3 is TGCGCCAGCAGCCAAGATAGGGTCGGAGGGCTCGGCTTATCGGATACGCAGTATTTT.

The chain combines TRBV19 with TRBJ2-5; perhaps TRBD1 as D (6 bases). Germline CDR1 and CDR2: LNHDA and SQIVND (reference sequence). This CDR3 region has 12 residues. The V gene lost 8 bases and the J gene lost 4 bases, with 11 bases spanning the gap. This CDR3 is CASGGLGETQYF. DNA for the CDR3: TGTGCCAGTGGGGGCCTGGGAGAGACCCAGTACTTC.

This clone was seen just once. The rearrangement links TRBV5-1 to TRBJ2-5; no reliable D call. Per the germline V gene, CDR1 is SGHRS and CDR2 is YFSETQ. The CDR3 consists of 13 residues. V lost 0 bases to trimming and J lost 3 bases, with 6 bases between them. The DNA of the CDR3 is TGCGCCAGCAGCTTGGGGCAGGAAGAGACCCAGTACTTC. It encodes CASSLGQEETQYF.

The chain is built from TRBV7-7 and TRBJ2-2, with D hard to call. The CDR3 is made up of 14 amino acids. V was pared by 1 base and J by 0 bases, with 3 bases between. Germline CDR1 reads SSHAT; CDR2 reads FNYEAQ (reference sequence). The CDR3 region is CASSLGANTGELFF. The CDR3 DNA reads as TGTGCCAGCAGCTTAGGAGCGAACACCGGGGAGCTGTTTTTT.

The chain carries TRBV11-2 and TRBJ2-7, with 8 bases aligning to TRBD2. J was trimmed by 2 bases and V by 5 bases; bases with no gene match: 5. Germline CDR1 is SGHAT and CDR2 is FQNNGV. The CDR3 runs to 14 residues. The CDR3 here is CASSQAGATYEQYF. CDR3 bases: TGTGCCAGCAGCCAAGCGGGAGCCACCTACGAGCAGTACTTC.

The V call is TRBV30, the J call TRBJ2-7; D is uncertain. The V gene's germline CDR1 is GTSNPN and CDR2 SVGIG (reference sequence). V was pared by 2 bases and J by 0 bases, with 8 bases between. This CDR3 is 13 amino acids long. The CDR3 DNA is TGTGCCTGGAGTCCCGGCAACTCCTACGAGCAGTACTTC. Translating gives CAWSPGNSYEQYF.

This chain links TRBV5-1 with TRBJ2-2; 8 positions match TRBD1. This CDR3 comprises 15 residues. Germline CDR1 reads SGHRS; CDR2 reads YFSETQ. Losses at the gene ends were 4 bases for V and 4 bases for J; bases not matched to a gene: 6. The CDR3 DNA reads as TGCGCCAGCAGCGGTCGGACAGGGCCCACCGGGGAGCTGTTTTTT. Translation: CASSGRTGPTGELFF.

J is TRBJ2-2 and V is TRBV19, with 10 positions matching TRBD2. The V gene's germline CDR1 is LNHDA and CDR2 SQIVND (reference sequence). With 3 bases clipped from V and 7 bases from J, the junction kept 5 bases outside the gene matches. This CDR3 spans 15 amino acids. CDR3 coding DNA: TGTGCCAGTAGTATGGGGACTAGCGTTTACGGGGAGCTGTTTTTT. Translating it yields CASSMGTSVYGELFF. Supplemented by reference TRBV19 and TRBJ2-2, the full variable domain reads DGGITQSPKYLFRKEGQNVTLSCEQNLNHDAMYWYRQDPGQGLRLIYYSQIVNDFQKGDIAEGYSVSREKKESFPLTVTSAQKNPTAFYLCASSMGTSVYGELFFGEGSRLTVL.

The genes are TRBV4-2 and TRBJ2-6; D gene ambiguous. Trimming pared 1 base from V and 12 bases from J, leaving 19 bases between. CDR3 length: 16 amino acids. Germline CDR1 and CDR2: LGHNA and YNFKEQ. The CDR3 sequence is CASSQASHLTTTVLTF. CDR3 sequence (DNA): TGTGCCAGCAGCCAAGCGTCCCACCTAACAACGACCGTCCTGACTTTC.

This sequence joins TRBV30 and TRBJ2-6, with 7 bases lining up with TRBD1. Looked up from germline, CDR1 is GTSNPN and CDR2 is SVGIG (reference sequence). Germline trimming cut 0 bases from V and 0 bases from J; bases unmatched to any gene: 11. The CDR3 length is 19 residues. CDR3 sequence (DNA): TGTGCCTGGAGTGTACTCACAGGGGATCTTATCTCTGGGGCCAACGTCCTGACTTTC. Translating gives CAWSVLTGDLISGANVLTF.

As DNA, the CDR3 is TGCAGCGTTGCCAAGGGACAGGGGAGGAATTCACCCCTCCACTTT. This encodes CSVAKGQGRNSPLHF. The chain joins TRBV29-1 to TRBJ1-6; 10 bases are a match to TRBD1. The CDR3 covers 15 residues. The V gene end was trimmed by 4 bases and the J gene end by 7 bases; junction bases not matched to a gene: 7. From germline, CDR1 is SQVTM and CDR2 ANQGSEA.

V is TRBV7-9 and J is TRBJ1-1, with TRBD1 as a possible D gene (5 bases). Trimming stripped 5 bases from V and 12 bases from J, with 16 bases between. This CDR3 has 12 residues. The germline CDR1 and CDR2 sequences are SEHNR and FQNEAQ (reference sequence). The DNA of the CDR3 is TGTGCCAGCAGCGGGGACTGGGGTCTGACTTTCTTT. Its protein product is CASSGDWGLTFF.

The rearrangement links TRBV19 to TRBJ2-7; 8 bases align to TRBD2. This CDR3 has 14 residues. V lost 4 bases, J lost 3 bases, and 5 bases stayed unmatched. CDR1 LNHDA and CDR2 SQIVND come from the germline V gene (reference sequence). In DNA form, the CDR3 reads TGTGCCAGTAGTAGGCGGGGGGACCTCTACGAGCAGTACTTC. Translation gives CASSRRGDLYEQYF.

This rearrangement joins TRBV6-4 to TRBJ2-1, with D possibly being TRBD1 (6 bases). V dropped 6 bases and J dropped 4 bases, with 19 bases sitting between them. CDR3 length: 16 residues. Germline CDR1 MRHNA, CDR2 SNTAGT. The CDR3 is CASSQRAADSYNEQFF. The CDR3 DNA follows: TGTGCCAGCAGCCAGAGAGCAGCGGACAGTTACAATGAGCAGTTCTTC.

The chain is built from TRBV6-6 and TRBJ1-1; the match to TRBD1 covers 7 bases. Per the germline V gene, CDR1 is MNHNY and CDR2 is SVGAGI (reference sequence). Trimming at V came to 7 bases and at J to 7 bases, leaving 6 bases not matched to a gene. This CDR3 region has 12 residues. CDR3 in DNA: TGTGCCAGCACCAGGGGACAGCATGAAGCTTTCTTT. Residues: CASTRGQHEAFF.

This clone was detected only once. This chain uses TRBV5-1 with TRBJ1-2, with 7 positions matching TRBD1. The CDR3 loop spans 15 amino acids. V dropped 1 base and J dropped 5; count of bases not matched to a gene: 8. The V gene's germline CDR1 is SGHRS and CDR2 YFSETQ. CDR3 sequence reads: CASSLLGDSSYGYTF. The DNA for the CDR3 is TGCGCCAGCAGCTTGTTGGGGGACAGCAGTTATGGCTACACCTTC.

V gene TRBV6-5 combines with J gene TRBJ1-4, with D unresolved. Germline V gene data show CDR1 as MNHEY and CDR2 as SVGAGI. CDR3 size: 14 residues. Trimming cost V 4 bases and J 0 bases, with 6 bases left between them. The CDR3 DNA reads as TGTGCCAGCAGTTCCCCCGCAACTAATGAAAAACTGTTTTTT. Translated: CASSSPATNEKLFF.

The chain has TRBV5-4 and TRBJ1-6; no definite D call. This CDR3 has 16 residues. The germline CDR1 and CDR2 sequences are SGHNT and YYREEE (reference sequence). The V and J ends lost 0 bases and 0 bases respectively, with 7 bases between them. The CDR3: CASSLGSSSYNSPLHF. The DNA for the CDR3 is TGTGCCAGCAGCTTGGGCAGTAGCTCCTATAATTCACCCCTCCACTTT.

This rearrangement joins TRBV2 to TRBJ2-7, with 10 bases fitting TRBD2. This CDR3 has 14 amino acids. CDR1 is SNHLY and CDR2 is FYNNEI in the germline V gene. Trimming at V came to 6 bases and at J to 3 bases, leaving 5 bases not matched to a gene. DNA of the CDR3: TGTGCCAGCAGGGGGACTAGCGCGAACTACGAGCAGTACTTC. Protein product: CASRGTSANYEQYF.

The V and J genes are TRBV20-1 and TRBJ2-7, with D tentatively TRBD1 (5 bases). Germline V lookup: CDR1 DFQATT, CDR2 SNEGSKA (reference sequence). The CDR3 is made up of 11 amino acids. The V end was cut by 6 bases, the J end by 0 bases, with 6 bases between. The CDR3 sequence: CSADSSYEQYF. The CDR3 nucleotides are TGCAGTGCAGACAGCTCCTACGAGCAGTACTTC.

V is TRBV10-3 and J is TRBJ2-2; perhaps TRBD1 as D (6 bases). This CDR3 is built from 15 residues. Trimming shortened V by 6 bases and J by 2 bases, and 13 bases separated the two germline ends. Germline values: CDR1 ENHRY, CDR2 SYGVKD. This chain's CDR3 is CAIRDSSLNTGELFF. CDR3 sequence (DNA): TGTGCCATCAGGGACAGCTCCCTTAACACCGGGGAGCTGTTTTTT.